A selection of T cell receptor beta chains follows, all from one sample in a study of sequential checkpoint blockade in melanoma. TCRdb keeps only in-frame clones here, not all; method: immunoSEQ multiplex PCR. The sample includes 3,000 to 4,500 clones, just under 65% of them seen just once. Sequenced material: CD8+ T cells sorted from blood (inferred from file names), taken from a patient given nivolumab and ipilimumab in sequence. Receptors were obtained from a human donor with melanoma. Each CDR3 is given with its conserved first and last residue. A D gene is named only where the DNA matches it firmly. Not every row has a clone size; where given, it reads once, few, many or a size class.

D	V	J	size	CDR3	DNA
.	TRBV6-5	TRBJ1-2	.	CASSYSGGGGYTF	TGTGCCAGCAGTTACTCGGGAGGCGGTGGCTACACCTTC
.	TRBV9	TRBJ2-7	.	CASSPEAQQVVPYEQYF	TGTGCCAGCAGCCCCGAGGCTCAGCAAGTGGTCCCCTACGAGCAGTACTTC
.	TRBV11-3	TRBJ2-7	.	CASSPEGSYEQYF	TGTGCCAGCAGCCCGGAGGGGTCCTACGAGCAGTACTTC
.	TRBV30	TRBJ2-2	.	CAWKGTSNTGELFF	TGTGCCTGGAAGGGGACTTCGAACACCGGGGAGCTGTTTTTT
TRBD1	TRBV29-1	TRBJ2-1	.	CSARSSGQIYNEQFF	TGCAGCGCTCGAAGTTCGGGACAGATCTACAATGAGCAGTTCTTC
.	TRBV19	TRBJ2-2	.	CATNHLGTGELLF	TGTGCCACAAATCACCTGGGCACCGGGGAGCTGCTTTTT
TRBD1	TRBV2	TRBJ2-7	.	CASSGQGPYF	TGTGCCAGCAGCGGACAGGGCCCATACTTC
TRBD1	TRBV7-3	TRBJ1-6	.	CASSPPPRDRGSSYNSPLHF	TGTGCCAGCAGCCCACCCCCCCGGGACAGGGGGAGCTCCTATAATTCACCCCTCCACTTT
.	TRBV6-5	TRBJ1-5	once	CATWGPSQPQHF	TGTGCCACCTGGGGCCCTAGTCAGCCCCAGCATTTT
.	TRBV6-6	TRBJ1-2	.	CASSSGTLLGGYGYTF	TGTGCCAGCAGCAGCGGGACTCTTTTGGGGGGGTATGGCTACACCTTC
.	TRBV7-2	TRBJ2-7	few	CASSSPVGGHYEQYF	TGTGCCAGCAGCTCCCCCGTAGGCGGGCACTACGAGCAGTACTTC
TRBD2	TRBV7-9	TRBJ2-7	.	CASSPGGEQYF	TGTGCCAGCAGCCCGGGGGGCGAGCAGTACTTC
.	TRBV4-3	TRBJ1-3	few	CASSQDSQPTLSGNTIYF	TGCGCCAGCAGCCAAGATTCCCAACCGACACTCTCTGGAAACACCATATATTTT
.	TRBV27	TRBJ1-1	.	CASSMIISGSEAFF	TGTGCCAGCAGTATGATCATATCAGGGTCTGAAGCTTTCTTT
.	TRBV2	TRBJ1-2	.	CASSDSGFRNYGYTF	TGTGCCAGCAGTGATTCGGGGTTTCGGAACTATGGCTACACCTTC
TRBD1	TRBV5-1	TRBJ1-2	few	CASSPEGTAENYGYTF	TGCGCCAGCAGCCCAGAAGGGACAGCAGAAAACTATGGCTACACCTTC
TRBD1	TRBV5-4	TRBJ1-3	.	CASSLGQGDTIYF	TGTGCCAGCAGCTTGGGACAGGGGGACACCATATATTTT
.	TRBV7-6	TRBJ2-7	.	CASSPEVDYEQYF	TGTGCCAGCAGCCCTGAGGTAGACTACGAGCAGTACTTC
.	TRBV7-9	TRBJ2-1	.	CASSPTPYNEQFF	TGTGCCAGCAGCCCGACTCCTTACAATGAGCAGTTCTTC
TRBD1	TRBV9	TRBJ2-7	.	CASSASGTGPYEQYF	TGTGCCAGCAGCGCATCAGGGACAGGGCCCTACGAGCAGTACTTC
TRBD1	TRBV6-5	TRBJ2-7	.	CASSTGTGGNEQYF	TGTGCCAGCAGTACAGGGACAGGGGGCAACGAGCAGTACTTC
.	TRBV7-9	TRBJ2-7	few	CAVRGDYEQYF	TGTGCCGTCAGGGGGGACTACGAGCAGTACTTC
.	TRBV7-9	TRBJ1-2	.	CASSSGQRNYGYTF	TGTGCCAGCAGCTCCGGACAGAGGAACTATGGCTACACCTTC
TRBD1	TRBV6-5	TRBJ1-3	.	CASSTGGSGNTIYF	TGTGCCAGCAGTACAGGGGGATCTGGAAACACCATATATTTT
.	TRBV6-4	TRBJ2-1	.	CASSYGLGDNEQFF	TGTGCCAGCAGTTATGGACTGGGAGACAATGAGCAGTTCTTC
TRBD1	TRBV10-3	TRBJ2-7	.	CAYRGTGEYEQYF	TGTGCCTACCGGGGGACAGGGGAATACGAGCAGTACTTC
.	TRBV7-9	TRBJ1-6	few	CASSQGLGTLSPLHF	TGTGCCAGCAGCCAGGGCCTCGGGACACTCTCACCCCTCCACTTT
TRBD1	TRBV6-5	TRBJ1-2	.	CASSSYTGTGGYGYTF	TGTGCCAGCAGTTCCTACACCGGGACAGGGGGCTATGGCTACACCTTC
TRBD1	TRBV4-1	TRBJ1-1	.	CASSLRGPDTEAFF	TGCGCCAGCAGCCTTAGGGGGCCCGACACTGAAGCTTTCTTT
.	TRBV7-9	TRBJ1-1	.	CASRPTDRNTEAFF	TGTGCCAGCAGACCAACAGACAGGAACACTGAAGCTTTCTTT
.	TRBV5-1	TRBJ2-1	.	CASSLGGFREQFF	TGCGCCAGCAGCTTGGGCGGGTTCCGTGAGCAGTTCTTC
TRBD1	TRBV18	TRBJ1-1	.	CASSLAGTGPEAFF	TGTGCCAGCTCACTTGCCGGGACAGGGCCGGAAGCTTTCTTT
TRBD2	TRBV11-2	TRBJ2-1	.	CASSPRGGRSYNEQFF	TGTGCCAGCAGCCCCCGCGGGGGGCGCTCCTACAATGAGCAGTTCTTC
.	TRBV9	TRBJ2-3	.	CASSVSLRGSTDTQYF	TGTGCCAGCAGCGTAAGTCTCCGGGGGAGCACAGATACGCAGTATTTT
.	TRBV5-1	TRBJ1-2	.	CASSPGPFGDGYTF	TGCGCCAGCAGCCCAGGGCCCTTCGGAGATGGCTACACCTTC
TRBD1	TRBV2	TRBJ2-7	.	CASSLGQVYEQYF	TGTGCCAGCAGTTTAGGACAGGTATACGAGCAGTACTTC
.	TRBV11-2	TRBJ2-7	.	CASCLDPAATYEQYF	TGTGCCAGCTGCTTAGACCCGGCGGCAACCTACGAGCAGTACTTC
.	TRBV7-9	TRBJ2-2	few	CASSPPAGTSNTGELFF	TGTGCCAGCAGCCCCCCCGCCGGGACTTCGAACACCGGGGAGCTGTTTTTT
TRBD2	TRBV19	TRBJ2-1	.	CASSTSLPAGLYSSYNEQFF	TGTGCCAGTAGTACCTCCCTGCCAGCGGGACTATATAGCTCCTACAATGAGCAGTTCTTC
TRBD1	TRBV4-3	TRBJ2-7	.	CASSQDYGTGPYEQYF	TGCGCCAGCAGCCAAGATTACGGGACAGGCCCCTACGAGCAGTACTTC
.	TRBV2	TRBJ2-7	.	CASNRYEDEQYF	TGTGCCAGCAATCGGTACGAGGACGAGCAGTACTTC
TRBD1	TRBV27	TRBJ1-5	.	CATRTGGRYQPQHF	TGTGCCACCAGAACAGGGGGCAGGTATCAGCCCCAGCATTTT
TRBD1	TRBV10-3	TRBJ1-1	.	CAISESQGPETEAFF	TGTGCCATCAGTGAGTCACAGGGGCCGGAGACTGAAGCTTTCTTT
.	TRBV6-5	TRBJ2-1	.	CASKGEAGGGNEQFF	TGTGCCAGCAAAGGGGAGGCAGGGGGTGGTAATGAGCAGTTCTTC
.	TRBV4-1	TRBJ2-7	.	CASSQGATSSYEQYF	TGCGCCAGCAGCCAAGGAGCTACTAGCTCCTACGAGCAGTACTTC
.	TRBV7-8	TRBJ1-2	.	CASSSLQVLNYGYTF	TGTGCCAGCAGCTCATTACAGGTGCTTAACTATGGCTACACCTTC
.	TRBV19	TRBJ1-5	.	CASSKEFQPQHF	TGTGCCAGTAGTAAGGAGTTCCAGCCCCAGCATTTT
.	TRBV7-9	TRBJ2-7	.	CASSARQESYEQYF	TGTGCCAGCAGCGCCCGACAGGAATCCTACGAGCAGTACTTC
TRBD1	TRBV27	TRBJ2-3	.	CASSSWDRVSDTQYF	TGTGCCAGCAGTTCGTGGGACAGGGTTTCAGATACGCAGTATTTT
.	TRBV30	TRBJ2-5	few	CAWSGMGGVGETQYF	TGTGCCTGGAGTGGAATGGGGGGAGTAGGAGAGACCCAGTACTTC
TRBD2	TRBV7-8	TRBJ2-7	once	CASSLSSGSSHEQYF	TGTGCCAGCAGCTTATCCAGCGGGAGTTCCCACGAGCAGTACTTC
TRBD2	TRBV11-3	TRBJ2-7	few	CASSPESGSSYEQYF	TGTGCCAGCAGCCCCGAGAGCGGGAGCTCCTACGAGCAGTACTTC